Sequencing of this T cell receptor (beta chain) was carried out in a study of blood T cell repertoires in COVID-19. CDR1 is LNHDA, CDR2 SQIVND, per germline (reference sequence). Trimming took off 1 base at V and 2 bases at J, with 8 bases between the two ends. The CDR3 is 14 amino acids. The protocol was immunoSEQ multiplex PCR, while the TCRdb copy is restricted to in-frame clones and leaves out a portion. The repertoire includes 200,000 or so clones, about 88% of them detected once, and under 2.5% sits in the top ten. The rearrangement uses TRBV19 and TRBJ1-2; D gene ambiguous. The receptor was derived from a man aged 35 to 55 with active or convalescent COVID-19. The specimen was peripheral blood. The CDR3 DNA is TGTGCCAGTAGTATAGTAAGTCAGAACTATGGCTACACCTTC. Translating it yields CASSIVSQNYGYTF.